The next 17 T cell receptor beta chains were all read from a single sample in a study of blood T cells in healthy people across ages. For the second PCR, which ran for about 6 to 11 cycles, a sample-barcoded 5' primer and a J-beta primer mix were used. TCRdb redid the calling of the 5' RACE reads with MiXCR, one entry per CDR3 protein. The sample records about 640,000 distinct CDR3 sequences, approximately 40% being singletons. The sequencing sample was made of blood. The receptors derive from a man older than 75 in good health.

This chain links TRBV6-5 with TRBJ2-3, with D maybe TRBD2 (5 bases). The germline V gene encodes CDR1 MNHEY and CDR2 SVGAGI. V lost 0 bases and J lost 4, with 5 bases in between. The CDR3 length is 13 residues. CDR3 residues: CASSYSRADTQYF. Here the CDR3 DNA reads TGTGCCAGCAGTTACTCGAGGGCAGATACGCAGTATTTT.

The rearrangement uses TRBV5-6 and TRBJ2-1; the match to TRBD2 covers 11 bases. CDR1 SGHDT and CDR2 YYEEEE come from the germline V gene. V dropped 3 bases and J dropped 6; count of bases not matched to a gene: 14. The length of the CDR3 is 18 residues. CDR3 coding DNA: TGTGCCAGCAGCTCACCTCGATTAGCGGGGGGGCCTAGCAATGAGCAGTTCTTC. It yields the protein CASSSPRLAGGPSNEQFF.

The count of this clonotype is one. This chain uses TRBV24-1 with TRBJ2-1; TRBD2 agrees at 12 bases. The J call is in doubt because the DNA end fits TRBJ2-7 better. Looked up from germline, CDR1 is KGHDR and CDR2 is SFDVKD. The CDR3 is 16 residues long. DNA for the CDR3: TGTGCCACCAGTGTTTGGACTAGCGGGACCCACAATGAGCAGTACTTC. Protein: CATSVWTSGTHNEQYF.

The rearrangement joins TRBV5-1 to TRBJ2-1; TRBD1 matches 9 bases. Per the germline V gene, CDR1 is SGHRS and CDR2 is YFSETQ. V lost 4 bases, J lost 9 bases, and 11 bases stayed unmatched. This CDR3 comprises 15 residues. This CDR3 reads CASSEPGQGMGEQFF. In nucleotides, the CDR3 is TGCGCCAGCAGCGAGCCGGGACAGGGCATGGGTGAGCAGTTCTTC.

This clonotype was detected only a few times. CDR3 protein: CASSYRDGFYEQYF. CDR3 nucleotides: TGTGCCAGCAGTTACCGGGACGGATTCTACGAGCAGTACTTC. The rearrangement joins TRBV6-2 or TRBV6-3 to TRBJ2-7; D tentatively fits TRBD1 or TRBD2 (5 bases each). The CDR3 extends over 14 amino acids. With 2 bases removed from V and 3 bases from J, the gap between germline ends came to 11 bases. From germline, CDR1 is MNHEY and CDR2 SVGEGT.

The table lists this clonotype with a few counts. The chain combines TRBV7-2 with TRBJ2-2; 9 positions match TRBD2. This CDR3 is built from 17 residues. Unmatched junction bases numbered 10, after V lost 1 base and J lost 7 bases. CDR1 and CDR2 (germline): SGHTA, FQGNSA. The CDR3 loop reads CASSLGGTSSLGGELFF. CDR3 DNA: TGTGCCAGCAGCTTAGGGGGGACTAGCAGCCTGGGCGGGGAGCTGTTTTTT.

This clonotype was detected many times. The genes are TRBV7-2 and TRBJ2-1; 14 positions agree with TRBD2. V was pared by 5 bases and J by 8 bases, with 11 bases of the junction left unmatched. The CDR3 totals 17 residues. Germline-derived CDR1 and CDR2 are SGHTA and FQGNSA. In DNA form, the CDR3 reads TGTGCCAGCAGCCCCCTGAGAACGACTAGCGGGGGGGATGAGCAGTTCTTC. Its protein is CASSPLRTTSGGDEQFF.

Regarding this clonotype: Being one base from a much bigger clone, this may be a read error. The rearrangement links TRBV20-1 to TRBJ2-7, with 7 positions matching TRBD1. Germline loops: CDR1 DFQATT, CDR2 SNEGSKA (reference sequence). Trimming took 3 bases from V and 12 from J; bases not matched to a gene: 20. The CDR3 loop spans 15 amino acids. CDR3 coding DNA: TGCAGTGCTAGCTTACCGCAGGGGGTATGGGAGACCCGGTACTTC. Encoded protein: CSASLPQGVWETRYF.

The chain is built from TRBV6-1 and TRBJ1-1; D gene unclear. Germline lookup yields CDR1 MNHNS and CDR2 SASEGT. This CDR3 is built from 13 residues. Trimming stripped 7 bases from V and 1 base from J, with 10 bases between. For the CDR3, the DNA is TGTGCCAGCAATATCGACAAGAACACTGAAGCTTTCTTT. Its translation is CASNIDKNTEAFF.

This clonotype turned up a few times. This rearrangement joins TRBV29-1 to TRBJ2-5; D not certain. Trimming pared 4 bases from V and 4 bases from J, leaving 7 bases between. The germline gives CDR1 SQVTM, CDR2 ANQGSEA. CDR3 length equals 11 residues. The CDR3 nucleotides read TGCAGCGTTGTGGTGGGAGAGACCCAGTACTTC. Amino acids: CSVVVGETQYF.

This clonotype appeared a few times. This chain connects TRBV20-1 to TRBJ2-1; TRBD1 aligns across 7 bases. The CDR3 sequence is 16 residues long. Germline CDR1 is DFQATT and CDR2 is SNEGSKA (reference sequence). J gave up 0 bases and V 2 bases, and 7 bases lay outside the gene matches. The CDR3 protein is CSARKNRGSSYNEQFF. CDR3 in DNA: TGCAGTGCTAGAAAAAACAGGGGCAGCTCCTACAATGAGCAGTTCTTC.

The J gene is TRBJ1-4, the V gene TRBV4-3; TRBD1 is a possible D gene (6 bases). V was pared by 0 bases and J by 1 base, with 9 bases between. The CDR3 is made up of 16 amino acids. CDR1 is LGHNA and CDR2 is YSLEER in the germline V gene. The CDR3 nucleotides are TGCGCCAGCAGCCAAGAGAGGGGGAGAACTAATGAAAAACTGTTTTTT. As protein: CASSQERGRTNEKLFF.

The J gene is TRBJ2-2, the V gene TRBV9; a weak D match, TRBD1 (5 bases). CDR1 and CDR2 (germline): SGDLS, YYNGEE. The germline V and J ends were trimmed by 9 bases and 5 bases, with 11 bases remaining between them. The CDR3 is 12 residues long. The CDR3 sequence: CATAGKTGELFF. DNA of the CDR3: TGTGCCACCGCAGGGAAAACCGGGGAGCTGTTTTTT.

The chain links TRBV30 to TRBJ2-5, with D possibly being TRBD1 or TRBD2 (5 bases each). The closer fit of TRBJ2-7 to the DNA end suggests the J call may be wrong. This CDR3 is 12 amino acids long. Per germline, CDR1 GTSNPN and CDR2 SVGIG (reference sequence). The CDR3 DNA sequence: TGTGCCGGGAAAGGGGACGCGTACGAGCAGTACTTC. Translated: CAGKGDAYEQYF.

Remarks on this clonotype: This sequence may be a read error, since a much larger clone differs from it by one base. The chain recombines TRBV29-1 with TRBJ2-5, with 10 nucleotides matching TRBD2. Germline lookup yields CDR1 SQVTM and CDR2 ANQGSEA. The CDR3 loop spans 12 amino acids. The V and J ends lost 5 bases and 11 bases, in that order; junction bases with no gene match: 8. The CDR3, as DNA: TGCAGCGTTATAGCGGGGGGCTTTGTGCAGTACTTC. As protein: CSVIAGGFVQYF.

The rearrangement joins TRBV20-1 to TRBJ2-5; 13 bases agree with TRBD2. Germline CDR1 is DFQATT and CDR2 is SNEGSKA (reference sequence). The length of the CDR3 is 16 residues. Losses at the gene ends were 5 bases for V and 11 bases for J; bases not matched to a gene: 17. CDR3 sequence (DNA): TGCAGTGCTTGGGGACTAGCGGGAACTTCCTGCAATGAGCAGTACTTC. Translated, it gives CSAWGLAGTSCNEQYF.

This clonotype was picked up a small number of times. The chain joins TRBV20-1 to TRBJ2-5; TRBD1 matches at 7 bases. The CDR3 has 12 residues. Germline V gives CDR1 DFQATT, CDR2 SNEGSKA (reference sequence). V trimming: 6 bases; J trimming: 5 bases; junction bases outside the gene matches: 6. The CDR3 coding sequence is TGCAGTGCAAACAGGGGCCTCGAGACCCAGTACTTC. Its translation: CSANRGLETQYF.